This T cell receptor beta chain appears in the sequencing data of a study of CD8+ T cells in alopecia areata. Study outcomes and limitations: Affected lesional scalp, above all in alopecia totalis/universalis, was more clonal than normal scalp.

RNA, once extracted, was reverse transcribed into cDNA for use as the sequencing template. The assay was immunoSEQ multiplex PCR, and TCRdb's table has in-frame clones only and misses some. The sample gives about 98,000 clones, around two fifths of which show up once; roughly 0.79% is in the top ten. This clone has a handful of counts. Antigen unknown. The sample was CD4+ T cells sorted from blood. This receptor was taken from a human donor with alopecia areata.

The CDR3 spells CSVAGKVTDTQYF. The CDR3 nucleotides are TGCAGCGTTGCCGGAAAGGTCACAGATACGCAGTATTTT. The chain carries TRBV29-1 and TRBJ2-3; no definite D call. Between the trimmed V and J ends, which lost 4 bases and 2 bases, there was a span of 10 bases. This CDR3 contains 13 residues. Germline lookup yields CDR1 SQVTM and CDR2 ANQGSEA.